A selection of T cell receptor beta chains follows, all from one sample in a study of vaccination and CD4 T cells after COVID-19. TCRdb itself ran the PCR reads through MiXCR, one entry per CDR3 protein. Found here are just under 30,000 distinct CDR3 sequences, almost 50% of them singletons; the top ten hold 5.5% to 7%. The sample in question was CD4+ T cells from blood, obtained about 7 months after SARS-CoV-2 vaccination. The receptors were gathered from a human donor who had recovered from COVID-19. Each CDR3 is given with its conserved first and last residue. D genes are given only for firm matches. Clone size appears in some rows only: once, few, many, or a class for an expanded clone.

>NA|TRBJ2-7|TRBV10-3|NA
TGTGCCATCAGTGAACCCTGGGGCGTCTACGAGCAGTACTTC
CAISEPWGVYEQYF
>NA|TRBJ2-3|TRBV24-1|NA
TGTGCCACCCGGCAAGCCCCTTCAGATACGCAGTATTTT
CATRQAPSDTQYF
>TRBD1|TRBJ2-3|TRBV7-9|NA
TGTGCCAGCAGTCCTCCCTTCCAGGGGGCCAGCACAGATACGCAGTATTTT
CASSPPFQGASTDTQYF
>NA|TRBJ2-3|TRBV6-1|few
TGTGCCAGCAGCCGAGGGAGGACAGATACGCAGTATTTT
CASSRGRTDTQYF
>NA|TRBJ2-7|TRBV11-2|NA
TGTGCCAGCAGCCCCCGCCTTGATACCTACGAGCAGTACTTC
CASSPRLDTYEQYF
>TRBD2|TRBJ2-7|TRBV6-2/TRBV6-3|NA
TGTGCCAGCAGTTATACTAGCGGGCACGAGCAGTACTTC
CASSYTSGHEQYF
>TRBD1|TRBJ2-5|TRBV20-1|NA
TGCAGTGCTGTCCGACAGGGAACCGCGACCCAGTACTTC
CSAVRQGTATQYF
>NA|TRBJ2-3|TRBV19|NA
TGTGCCAGTAGTATGAGGGAAGGGACTGGCACAGATACGCAGTATTTT
CASSMREGTGTDTQYF
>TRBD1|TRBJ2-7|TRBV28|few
TGTGCCAGCAGCCCCACGGGACAGGAGGCCTACGAGCAGTACTTC
CASSPTGQEAYEQYF
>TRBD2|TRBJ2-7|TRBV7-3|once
TGTGCCAGCAGCTTAAACGTAGCGGGAGTTGGCGAGCAGTACTTC
CASSLNVAGVGEQYF
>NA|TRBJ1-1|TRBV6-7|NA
TGTGCCGATCGGGGCAGCATGAACACTGAAGCTTTCTTT
CADRGSMNTEAFF
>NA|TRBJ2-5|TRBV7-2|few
TGTGCCAGCAGCTACACAGAGACCCAGTACTTC
CASSYTETQYF
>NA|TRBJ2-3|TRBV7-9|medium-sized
TGTGCCAGCAGCCCCAGCGGGAGCACAGATACGCAGTATTTT
CASSPSGSTDTQYF
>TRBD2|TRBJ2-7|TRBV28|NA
TGTGCCAGCAGGGGGGGAGGGTCGCGGAACGAGCAGTACTTC
CASRGGGSRNEQYF
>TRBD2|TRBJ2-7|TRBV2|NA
TGTGCCAGCAGTGACGGACTAGCGGCCACCTACGAGCAGTACTTC
CASSDGLAATYEQYF
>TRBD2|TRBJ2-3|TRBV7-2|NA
TGTGCCAGCAGCCCCCTCGGGGGGAGGGCCCCAGATACGCAGTATTTT
CASSPLGGRAPDTQYF
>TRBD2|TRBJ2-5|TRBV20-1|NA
TGCAGTGCTAATGAGGGAATTAGCGGGACGGTACAGGAGACCCAGTACTTC
CSANEGISGTVQETQYF
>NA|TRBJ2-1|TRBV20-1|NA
TGCAGTGCTAGAGATAGTGGGATCCCCTACAATGAGCAGTTCTTC
CSARDSGIPYNEQFF
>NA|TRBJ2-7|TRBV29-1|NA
TGCAGCGTTTCAGACGGCTACGAGCAGTACTTC
CSVSDGYEQYF
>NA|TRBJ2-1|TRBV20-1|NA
TGCAGTGTAAGCCAGGGGAAGAATGAGCAGTTCTTC
CSVSQGKNEQFF
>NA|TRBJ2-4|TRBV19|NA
TGTGCCAGTAGTAGAGGGGGAACCTCCAAAAACATTCAGTACTTC
CASSRGGTSKNIQYF
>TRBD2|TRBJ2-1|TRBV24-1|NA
TGTGCCACCAGTGAGGGGACTAGCGGGAGGGTTGTCAATGAGCAGTTCTTC
CATSEGTSGRVVNEQFF
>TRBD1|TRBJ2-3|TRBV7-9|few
TGTGCCAGCGGAGGACGGGACAGGAGCACAGATACGCAGTATTTT
CASGGRDRSTDTQYF
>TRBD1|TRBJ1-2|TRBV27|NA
TGTGCCAGCAGTCCCAGGGGGCTTTATGGCTACACCTTC
CASSPRGLYGYTF
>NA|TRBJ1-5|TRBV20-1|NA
TGCAGTGCTCCAACCCACAGGGACCAGCCCCAGCATTTT
CSAPTHRDQPQHF
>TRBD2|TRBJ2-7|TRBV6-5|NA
TGTGCCAGCAGTTACTCGCGGGGGACTGAATACGAGCAGTACTTC
CASSYSRGTEYEQYF
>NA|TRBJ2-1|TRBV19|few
TGTGCCAGTAGCCTTCATGTCGATGAGCAGTTCTTC
CASSLHVDEQFF
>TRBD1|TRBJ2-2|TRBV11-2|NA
TGTGCCAGCAGCTCCCGGGACAGGGGTACCGGGGAGCTGTTTTTT
CASSSRDRGTGELFF
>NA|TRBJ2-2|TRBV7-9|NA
TGTGCCAGCAGCTTAGCGCTGCCGACCGGGGAGCTGTTTTTT
CASSLALPTGELFF
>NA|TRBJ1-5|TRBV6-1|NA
TGTGCCAGCAGTACAGGGTCTAGCAATCAGCCCCAGCATTTT
CASSTGSSNQPQHF
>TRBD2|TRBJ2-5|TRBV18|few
TGTGCCAGCTCACCTAGCGGGCAAGAGACCCAGTACTTC
CASSPSGQETQYF
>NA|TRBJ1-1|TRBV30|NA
TGTGCCTGGACCCCCCCCGGGCAGAACACTGAAGCTTTCTTT
CAWTPPGQNTEAFF
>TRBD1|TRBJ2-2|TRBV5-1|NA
TGCGCCAGCAGCAGAAACAGGGGGCAGACCGGGGAGCTGTTTTTT
CASSRNRGQTGELFF
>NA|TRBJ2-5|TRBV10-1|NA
TGCGCCAGCAGTGAGACCGGACTAACTCAAGAGACCCAGTACTTC
CASSETGLTQETQYF
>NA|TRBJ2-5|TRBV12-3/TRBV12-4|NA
TGTGCCAGCAGTCCCTGGGGCCTCGGCGGGACGGGGGAGACCCAGTACTTC
CASSPWGLGGTGETQYF
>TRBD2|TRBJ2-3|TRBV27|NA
TGTGCCAGCCGCGGGAGTAGCACAGATACGCAGTATTTT
CASRGSSTDTQYF
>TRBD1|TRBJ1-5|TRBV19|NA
TGTGCCAGTAGTATAGTAGGGGGCTCGGGCAATCAGCCCCAGCATTTT
CASSIVGGSGNQPQHF
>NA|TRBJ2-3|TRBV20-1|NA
TGCAGTGCTAGAGATCTTAGGATAGCTTTTTATACGCAGTATTTT
CSARDLRIAFYTQYF
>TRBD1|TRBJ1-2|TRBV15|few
TGTGCCACCTGGGACAGGGGTTATGGCTACACCTTC
CATWDRGYGYTF
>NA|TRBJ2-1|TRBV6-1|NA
TGTGCCAGCAGTGAAGTAACAGTTAAGGCGTTCTTC
CASSEVTVKAFF
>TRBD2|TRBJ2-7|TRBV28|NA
TGTGCCAGCAGTTTAACGGCGGGAGGGCCGGGGGAGCAGTACTTC
CASSLTAGGPGEQYF
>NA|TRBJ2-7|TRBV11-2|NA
TGTGCCAGCAGCCCACAACTACAAGGTATCGCCTACGAGCAGTACTTC
CASSPQLQGIAYEQYF
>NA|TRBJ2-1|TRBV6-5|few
TGTGCCAGCAGTTTTACCCCGGGACGTAACTCCTACAATGAGCAGTTCTTC
CASSFTPGRNSYNEQFF
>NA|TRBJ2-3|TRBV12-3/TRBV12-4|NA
TGTGCCAGCAGGACTCCCACAGATACGCAGTATTTT
CASRTPTDTQYF
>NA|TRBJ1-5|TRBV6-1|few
TGTGCCAGCAGTCCTTCAACAGGGTCGAATCAGCCCCAGCATTTT
CASSPSTGSNQPQHF